The clone carrying this TCR beta chain was counted only a few times. Its specificity is not known. This sample is drawn from a study of identical twins. With no exceptions, donors were healthy Caucasians. Template switching supplied a universal primer site; unique molecular identifiers were carried on the cDNA. In TCRdb, the 5' RACE reads were re-called with MiXCR into one record per CDR3 protein. The sample has approximately 1.8 million distinct CDR3 sequences, 25% to 35% seen once; the top ten hold approximately 0.29%. Study results and caveats: Invariant populations such as MAIT and iNKT cells could partly muddle zero-insertion analyses.

Sequencing used cord blood. This TCR came from a newborn girl in good health.

CDR3 nucleotide sequence: TGTGCCAGCTCACCTAACTGGTATGGCTACACCTTC. Its translation: CASSPNWYGYTF. V usage is TRBV18 and J usage is TRBJ1-2; no reliable D call. The CDR3 length is 12 residues. Trimming removed 3 bases from V and 5 bases from J, with 7 bases in between. CDR1 and CDR2 from the germline V gene are KGHSH and LQKENI.